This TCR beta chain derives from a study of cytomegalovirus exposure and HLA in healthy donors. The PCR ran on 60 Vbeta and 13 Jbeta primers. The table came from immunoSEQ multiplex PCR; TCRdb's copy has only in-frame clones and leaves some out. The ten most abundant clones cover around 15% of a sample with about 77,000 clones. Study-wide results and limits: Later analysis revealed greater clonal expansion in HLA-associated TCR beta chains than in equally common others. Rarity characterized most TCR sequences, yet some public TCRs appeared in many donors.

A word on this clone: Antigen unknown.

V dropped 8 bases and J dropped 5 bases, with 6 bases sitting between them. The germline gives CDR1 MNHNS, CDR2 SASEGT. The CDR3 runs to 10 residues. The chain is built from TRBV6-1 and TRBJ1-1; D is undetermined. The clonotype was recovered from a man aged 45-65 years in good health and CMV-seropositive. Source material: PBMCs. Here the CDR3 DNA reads TGTGCCAGCTATTTGACTGAAGCTTTCTTT. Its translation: CASYLTEAFF.